This entry describes one T cell receptor (beta chain). This sample is drawn from a study of blood T cell repertoires in COVID-19. Germline CDR1 and CDR2: MDHEN and SYDVKM. There are 14 residues in the CDR3. The J segment lost 7 bases and the V segment lost 3 bases, leaving 5 bases of the junction unmatched. Using immunoSEQ multiplex PCR, the repertoire was profiled, and TCRdb retains in-frame clones only, with some absent. The sample comprises roughly 39,000 clones, about 85% of which are singletons, and around 9.1% rests with the top ten. Sequenced input: peripheral blood. This TCR was recovered from a woman aged 80 or over with active COVID-19. This chain joins TRBV28 and TRBJ1-5; 8 bases match TRBD1. CDR3 residues: CASSFNRGSQPQHF. The CDR3 region has the DNA TGTGCCAGCAGTTTCAACAGGGGGTCCCAGCCCCAGCATTTT.